The rows below give T cell receptor beta chains drawn from one sample of a study of T cell responses to AZD1222 COVID-19 vaccine. Sequenced by immunoSEQ multiplex PCR; TCRdb stores in-frame clones only, minus some. Among roughly 150,000 clones listed, around nine tenths were seen once. Sequences were derived from peripheral blood, sampled on day 0 of AZD1222 vaccination. Receptors were obtained from an adult in good health. Each CDR3 is given with its conserved first and last residue. A D gene is named only where the DNA matches it firmly. Size tells how often a clone was seen (once, few, many) or the class of an expanded clone, and some rows leave it out.

abundance: -; j_gene: TRBJ2-3; v_gene: TRBV2; d_gene: -; CDR3nt: TGTGCCAGCGCTTTAAGAGGGACCGCAGATACGCAGTATTTT; CDR3aa: CASALRGTADTQYF
abundance: -; j_gene: TRBJ1-2; v_gene: TRBV7-9; d_gene: -; CDR3nt: TGTGCCAGCAGCTACGGGGGGCAAAACTATGGCTACACCTTC; CDR3aa: CASSYGGQNYGYTF
abundance: -; j_gene: TRBJ2-5; v_gene: TRBV28; d_gene: TRBD2; CDR3nt: TGTGCCAGCAGTGCTTACGGGACTAGCGGTCAAGAGACCCAGTACTTC; CDR3aa: CASSAYGTSGQETQYF
abundance: -; j_gene: TRBJ2-7; v_gene: TRBV24-1; d_gene: -; CDR3nt: TGTGCCACCAGTGTTGGCGAAAACTACGAGCAGTACTTC; CDR3aa: CATSVGENYEQYF
abundance: -; j_gene: TRBJ1-5; v_gene: TRBV10-3; d_gene: -; CDR3nt: TGTGCCATCGGGGAGAGCAATCAGCCCCAGCATTTT; CDR3aa: CAIGESNQPQHF
abundance: -; j_gene: TRBJ1-6; v_gene: TRBV6-5; d_gene: -; CDR3nt: TGTGCCAGCAGTTACATCCCTGACAGTTATTCACCCCTCCACTTT; CDR3aa: CASSYIPDSYSPLHF
abundance: -; j_gene: TRBJ2-5; v_gene: TRBV30; d_gene: -; CDR3nt: TGTGCCTGGAGCCAAACTTGGGAGACCCAGTACTTC; CDR3aa: CAWSQTWETQYF
abundance: once; j_gene: TRBJ1-5; v_gene: TRBV7-9; d_gene: -; CDR3nt: TGTGCCAGCAGCCCCGGGACCCCAAGGCCCCAGCATTTT; CDR3aa: CASSPGTPRPQHF
abundance: once; j_gene: TRBJ1-4; v_gene: TRBV18; d_gene: -; CDR3nt: TGTGCCAGCTCACCACGCTTCGAGGATTACGAAAAACTGTTTTTT; CDR3aa: CASSPRFEDYEKLFF
abundance: -; j_gene: TRBJ2-1; v_gene: TRBV7-9; d_gene: -; CDR3nt: TGTGCCAGCAGCCCCGGTCAGGGTAACTACAATGAGCAGTTCTTC; CDR3aa: CASSPGQGNYNEQFF
abundance: -; j_gene: TRBJ1-5; v_gene: TRBV7-2; d_gene: -; CDR3nt: TGTGCCAGCAGCTCAAGGGGTCGACAGCCCCAGCATTTT; CDR3aa: CASSSRGRQPQHF
abundance: -; j_gene: TRBJ2-1; v_gene: TRBV14; d_gene: -; CDR3nt: TGTGCCAGCAGCCAAGCCACAGGGTGGGGGGGGCGCAATGAGCAGTTCTTC; CDR3aa: CASSQATGWGGRNEQFF
abundance: -; j_gene: TRBJ2-1; v_gene: TRBV15; d_gene: TRBD2; CDR3nt: TGTGCCACCAGCAGCCGAGCGGGGGGTCTCAATGAGCAGTTCTTC; CDR3aa: CATSSRAGGLNEQFF
abundance: -; j_gene: TRBJ2-1; v_gene: TRBV3-1/TRBV3-2; d_gene: -; CDR3nt: TGTGCCAGCAGCCCGCGGACTATCTCGGACAATGAGCAGTTCTTC; CDR3aa: CASSPRTISDNEQFF
abundance: -; j_gene: TRBJ1-4; v_gene: TRBV2; d_gene: -; CDR3nt: TGTGCCAGCGGGGAAACTAATGAAAAACTGTTTTTT; CDR3aa: CASGETNEKLFF
abundance: -; j_gene: TRBJ2-6; v_gene: TRBV7-2; d_gene: -; CDR3nt: TGTGCCAGCAGCTTAAGAACTTCTGGGGCCAACGTCCTGACTTTC; CDR3aa: CASSLRTSGANVLTF
abundance: -; j_gene: TRBJ2-3; v_gene: TRBV18; d_gene: TRBD1; CDR3nt: TGTGCCAGCTCTAGACTCGGGACAGGGGGCGGAGATACGCAGTATTTT; CDR3aa: CASSRLGTGGGDTQYF
abundance: -; j_gene: TRBJ1-4; v_gene: TRBV6-5; d_gene: -; CDR3nt: TGTGCCAGCAGTAACTGGGGAGGCACTAATGAAAAACTGTTTTTT; CDR3aa: CASSNWGGTNEKLFF
abundance: -; j_gene: TRBJ1-2; v_gene: TRBV6-1; d_gene: TRBD1; CDR3nt: TGTGCCAGCAGTGACACAGGGGGACCGCAAAACTATGGCTACACCTTC; CDR3aa: CASSDTGGPQNYGYTF
abundance: -; j_gene: TRBJ2-1; v_gene: TRBV7-2; d_gene: TRBD1; CDR3nt: TGTGCCAGCAGCTTACCGGGACAGGGACACAATGAGCAGTTCTTC; CDR3aa: CASSLPGQGHNEQFF
abundance: -; j_gene: TRBJ1-3; v_gene: TRBV29-1; d_gene: -; CDR3nt: TGCAGCGCAACCCGAGGGGGAATCGGAAACACCATATATTTT; CDR3aa: CSATRGGIGNTIYF
abundance: -; j_gene: TRBJ1-5; v_gene: TRBV9; d_gene: -; CDR3nt: TGTGCCAGCAGAAGATGGAGGGCTAGAAGGGGCAGCCTCCATAGCAATCAGCCCCAGCATTTT; CDR3aa: CASRRWRARRGSLHSNQPQHF
abundance: -; j_gene: TRBJ2-5; v_gene: TRBV10-1; d_gene: -; CDR3nt: TGCGCCAGCAGTGAGTCGGGGAGGCAAGAGACCCAGTACTTC; CDR3aa: CASSESGRQETQYF
abundance: -; j_gene: TRBJ1-3; v_gene: TRBV18; d_gene: -; CDR3nt: TGTGCCAGCTCACCATACGGCCTCTCTGGAAACACCATATATTTT; CDR3aa: CASSPYGLSGNTIYF
abundance: -; j_gene: TRBJ2-7; v_gene: TRBV19; d_gene: TRBD1; CDR3nt: TGTGCCAGTAGTAGAGGGACAGGGGGCAGGTACGAGCAGTACTTC; CDR3aa: CASSRGTGGRYEQYF
abundance: -; j_gene: TRBJ1-2; v_gene: TRBV9; d_gene: TRBD1; CDR3nt: TGTGCCAGCAGCGCCTCGACAGGGGGAGGAAATGGCTACACCTTC; CDR3aa: CASSASTGGGNGYTF
abundance: -; j_gene: TRBJ2-7; v_gene: TRBV9; d_gene: TRBD1; CDR3nt: TGTGCCAGCAGCCCCCGTCCGGGACAGGGGGCCTTCGAGCAGTACTTC; CDR3aa: CASSPRPGQGAFEQYF
abundance: -; j_gene: TRBJ1-2; v_gene: TRBV3-1/TRBV3-2; d_gene: TRBD1; CDR3nt: TGTGCCAGCAGCCGGAGAAACAGGGGGGAAAACTATGGCTACACCTTC; CDR3aa: CASSRRNRGENYGYTF
abundance: -; j_gene: TRBJ2-7; v_gene: TRBV19; d_gene: TRBD2; CDR3nt: TGTGCCAGTAGGACTAGCGGGAGCTCCTACGAGCAGTACTTC; CDR3aa: CASRTSGSSYEQYF
abundance: once; j_gene: TRBJ1-4; v_gene: TRBV18; d_gene: TRBD1; CDR3nt: TGTGCCAGCTCACCAAACAGGGGGAATGAAAAACTGTTTTTT; CDR3aa: CASSPNRGNEKLFF
abundance: -; j_gene: TRBJ2-5; v_gene: TRBV7-9; d_gene: TRBD1; CDR3nt: TGTGCCAGCAGGTCACAGGGGGGTGACGAGACCCAGTACTTC; CDR3aa: CASRSQGGDETQYF
abundance: -; j_gene: TRBJ1-2; v_gene: TRBV15; d_gene: -; CDR3nt: TGTGCCACCAGCAGAGATTACGGGGGCAGGGGTGAGCCGAAGAATGGCTACACCTTC; CDR3aa: CATSRDYGGRGEPKNGYTF
abundance: -; j_gene: TRBJ1-2; v_gene: TRBV6-5; d_gene: -; CDR3nt: TGTGCCACCCTTGAGGGAGGGGCGCAGAGCTATGGCTACACCTTC; CDR3aa: CATLEGGAQSYGYTF
abundance: -; j_gene: TRBJ2-7; v_gene: TRBV5-4; d_gene: -; CDR3nt: TGTGCCAGCAGCTTGGCACTGGAGGGTTACGAGCAGTACTTC; CDR3aa: CASSLALEGYEQYF
abundance: -; j_gene: TRBJ2-3; v_gene: TRBV5-1; d_gene: -; CDR3nt: TGCGCCAGCAGCTTGGTGCTGGGCCCCGCAGATACGCAGTATTTT; CDR3aa: CASSLVLGPADTQYF
abundance: -; j_gene: TRBJ1-3; v_gene: TRBV10-3; d_gene: -; CDR3nt: TGTGCCATCAGTGAGTCAGGTACTGGAAACACCATATATTTT; CDR3aa: CAISESGTGNTIYF
abundance: few; j_gene: TRBJ1-2; v_gene: TRBV5-6; d_gene: -; CDR3nt: TGTGCCAGCAGCTTAGAGAGGCTCCGTGGCTATGGCTACACCTTC; CDR3aa: CASSLERLRGYGYTF
abundance: -; j_gene: TRBJ2-2; v_gene: TRBV4-1; d_gene: TRBD1; CDR3nt: TGCGCCAGCAGCCGCAGGGACAGGGAGACCGGGGAGCTGTTTTTT; CDR3aa: CASSRRDRETGELFF
abundance: -; j_gene: TRBJ1-3; v_gene: TRBV30; d_gene: -; CDR3nt: TGTGCCTGGAGCCGACAGGTCGTCTCTGGAAACACCATATATTTT; CDR3aa: CAWSRQVVSGNTIYF
abundance: -; j_gene: TRBJ1-1; v_gene: TRBV7-9; d_gene: -; CDR3nt: TGTGCCAGCAGCAGGGGGTGGGCAACTGAAGCTTTCTTT; CDR3aa: CASSRGWATEAFF
abundance: -; j_gene: TRBJ2-7; v_gene: TRBV15; d_gene: -; CDR3nt: TGTGCCACCAGCAGAGATATGATTTACGAGCAGTACTTC; CDR3aa: CATSRDMIYEQYF